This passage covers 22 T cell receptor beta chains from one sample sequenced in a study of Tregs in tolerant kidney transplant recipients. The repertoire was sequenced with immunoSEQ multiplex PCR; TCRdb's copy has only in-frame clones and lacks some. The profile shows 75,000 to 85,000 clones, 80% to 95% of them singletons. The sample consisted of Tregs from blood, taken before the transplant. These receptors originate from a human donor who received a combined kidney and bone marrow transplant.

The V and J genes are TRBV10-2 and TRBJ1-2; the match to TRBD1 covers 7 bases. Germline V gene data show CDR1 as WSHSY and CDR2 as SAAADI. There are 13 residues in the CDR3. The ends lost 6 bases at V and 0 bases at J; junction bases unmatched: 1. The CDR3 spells CASSDRANYGYTF. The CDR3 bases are TGCGCCAGCAGCGACAGGGCTAACTATGGCTACACCTTC.

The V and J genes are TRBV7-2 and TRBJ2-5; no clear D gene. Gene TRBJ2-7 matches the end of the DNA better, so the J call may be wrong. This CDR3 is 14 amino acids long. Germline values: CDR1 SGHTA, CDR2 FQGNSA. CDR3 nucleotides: TGTGCCAGCAGCTTGCCGGGTGTCTCCTACGAGCAGTACTTC. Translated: CASSLPGVSYEQYF.

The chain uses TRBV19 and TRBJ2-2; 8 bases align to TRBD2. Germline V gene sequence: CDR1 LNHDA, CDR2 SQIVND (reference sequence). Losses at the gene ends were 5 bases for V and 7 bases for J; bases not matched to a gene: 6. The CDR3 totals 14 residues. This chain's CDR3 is CASSERELGGELFF. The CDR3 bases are TGTGCCAGTAGTGAGCGGGAGTTGGGCGGGGAGCTGTTTTTT.

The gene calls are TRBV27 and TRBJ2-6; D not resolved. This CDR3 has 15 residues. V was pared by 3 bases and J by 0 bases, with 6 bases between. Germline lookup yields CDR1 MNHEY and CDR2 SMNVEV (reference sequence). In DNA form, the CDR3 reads TGTGCCAGCAGTTTGTTGGGCTCTGGGGCCAACGTCCTGACTTTC. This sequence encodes CASSLLGSGANVLTF.

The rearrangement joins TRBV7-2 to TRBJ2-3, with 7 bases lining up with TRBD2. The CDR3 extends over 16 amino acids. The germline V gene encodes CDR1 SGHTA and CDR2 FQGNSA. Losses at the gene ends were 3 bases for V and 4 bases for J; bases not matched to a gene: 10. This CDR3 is CASSFTAGAGADTQYF. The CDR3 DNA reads TGTGCCAGCAGCTTTACCGCGGGAGCGGGCGCAGATACGCAGTATTTT. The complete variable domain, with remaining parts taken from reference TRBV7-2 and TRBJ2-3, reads GAGVSQSPSNKVTEKGKDVELRCDPISGHTALYWYRQSLGQGLEFLIYFQGNSAPDKSGLPSDRFSAERTGGSVSTLTIQRTQQEDSAVYLCASSFTAGAGADTQYFGPGTRLTVL.

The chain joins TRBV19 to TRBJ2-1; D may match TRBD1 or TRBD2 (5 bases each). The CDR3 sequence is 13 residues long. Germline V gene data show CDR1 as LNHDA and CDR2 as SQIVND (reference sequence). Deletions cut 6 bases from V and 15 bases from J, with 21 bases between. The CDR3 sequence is CASSGTRASTLFF. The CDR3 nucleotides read TGTGCCAGTAGCGGGACGCGGGCCTCGACCCTGTTCTTC.

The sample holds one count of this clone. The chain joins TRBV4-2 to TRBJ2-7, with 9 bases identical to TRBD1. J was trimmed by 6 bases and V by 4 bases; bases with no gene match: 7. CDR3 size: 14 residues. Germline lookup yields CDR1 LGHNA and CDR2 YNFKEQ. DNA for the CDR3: TGTGCCAGCAGCCCGGACAGGGGATCGGGCGAGCAGTACTTC. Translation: CASSPDRGSGEQYF.

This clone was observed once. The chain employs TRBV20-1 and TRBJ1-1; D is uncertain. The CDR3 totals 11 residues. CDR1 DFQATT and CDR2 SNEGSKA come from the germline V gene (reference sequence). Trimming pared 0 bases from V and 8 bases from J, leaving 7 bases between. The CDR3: CSARDLREAFF. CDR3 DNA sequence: TGCAGTGCTAGAGATCTAAGAGAAGCTTTCTTT.

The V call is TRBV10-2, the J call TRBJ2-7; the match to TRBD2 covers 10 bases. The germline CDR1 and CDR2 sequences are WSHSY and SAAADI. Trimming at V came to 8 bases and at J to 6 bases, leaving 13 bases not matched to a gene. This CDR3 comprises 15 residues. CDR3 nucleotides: TGCGCCAGCGGGAGGGCCGGACTAGCGGAGACCGAGCAGTACTTC. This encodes CASGRAGLAETEQYF.

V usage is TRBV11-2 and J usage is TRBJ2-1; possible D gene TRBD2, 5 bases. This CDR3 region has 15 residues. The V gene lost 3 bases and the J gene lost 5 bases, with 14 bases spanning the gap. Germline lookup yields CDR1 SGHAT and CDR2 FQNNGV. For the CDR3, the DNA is TGTGCCAGCAGCTTGTTCGGTGGGAGTAACAATGAGCAGTTCTTC. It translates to CASSLFGGSNNEQFF.

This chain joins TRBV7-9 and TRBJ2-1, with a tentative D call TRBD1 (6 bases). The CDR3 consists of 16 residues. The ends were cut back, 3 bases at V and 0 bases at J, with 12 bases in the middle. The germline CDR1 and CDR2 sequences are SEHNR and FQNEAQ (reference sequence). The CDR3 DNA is TGTGCCAGCAGCTTGGGGTTGGACAGCTCCTACAATGAGCAGTTCTTC. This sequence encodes CASSLGLDSSYNEQFF.

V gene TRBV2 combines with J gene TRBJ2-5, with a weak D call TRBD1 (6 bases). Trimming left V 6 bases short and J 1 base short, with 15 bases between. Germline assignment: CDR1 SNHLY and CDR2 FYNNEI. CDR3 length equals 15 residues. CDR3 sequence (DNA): TGTGCCAGCAGCAATGGACAGAACCGCCAAGAGACCCAGTACTTC. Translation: CASSNGQNRQETQYF. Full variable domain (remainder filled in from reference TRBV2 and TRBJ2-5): EPEVTQTPSHQVTQMGQEVILRCVPISNHLYFYWYRQILGQKVEFLVSFYNNEISEKSEIFDDQFSVERPDGSNFTLKIRSTKLEDSAMYFCASSNGQNRQETQYFGPGTRLLVL.

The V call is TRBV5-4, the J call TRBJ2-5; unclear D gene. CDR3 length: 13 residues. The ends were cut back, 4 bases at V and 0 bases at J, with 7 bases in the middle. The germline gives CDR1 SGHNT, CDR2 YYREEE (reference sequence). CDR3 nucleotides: TGTGCCAGCAGCCGAAGTCACCAAGAGACCCAGTACTTC. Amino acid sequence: CASSRSHQETQYF.

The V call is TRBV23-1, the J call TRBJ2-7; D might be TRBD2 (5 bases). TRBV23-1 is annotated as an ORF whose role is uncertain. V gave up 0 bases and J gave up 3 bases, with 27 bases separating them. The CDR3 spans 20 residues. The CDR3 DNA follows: TGCGCCAGCAGTCAATCGATTGCATATATATGTGTGGGAGTTCGCTACGAGCAGTACTTC. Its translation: CASSQSIAYICVGVRYEQYF.

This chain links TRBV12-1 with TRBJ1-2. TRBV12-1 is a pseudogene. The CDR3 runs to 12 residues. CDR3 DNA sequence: TGTGCCAGCAGCTTTCTTTATAATGGCTACACCTTC. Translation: CASSFLYNGYTF.

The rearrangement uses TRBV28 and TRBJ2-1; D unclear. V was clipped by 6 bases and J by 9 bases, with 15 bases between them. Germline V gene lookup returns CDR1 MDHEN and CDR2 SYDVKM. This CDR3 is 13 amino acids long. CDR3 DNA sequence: TGTGCCAGCAGGGCCCGTGGGGAAGGTGAGCAGTTCTTC. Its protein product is CASRARGEGEQFF.

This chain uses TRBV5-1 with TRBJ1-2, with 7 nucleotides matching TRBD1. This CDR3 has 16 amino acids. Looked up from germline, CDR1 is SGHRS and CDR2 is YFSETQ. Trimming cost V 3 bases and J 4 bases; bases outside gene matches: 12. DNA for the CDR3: TGCGCCAGCAGCTACACAGGGGAAAAGGGCACCTATGGCTACACCTTC. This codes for CASSYTGEKGTYGYTF.

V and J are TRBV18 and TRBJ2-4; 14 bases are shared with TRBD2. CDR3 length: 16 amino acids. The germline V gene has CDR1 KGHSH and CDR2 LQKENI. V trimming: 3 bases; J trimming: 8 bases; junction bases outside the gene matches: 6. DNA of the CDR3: TGTGCCAGCTCACCCGGGACTAGCGGGAGAAGGGACATTCAGTACTTC. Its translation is CASSPGTSGRRDIQYF.

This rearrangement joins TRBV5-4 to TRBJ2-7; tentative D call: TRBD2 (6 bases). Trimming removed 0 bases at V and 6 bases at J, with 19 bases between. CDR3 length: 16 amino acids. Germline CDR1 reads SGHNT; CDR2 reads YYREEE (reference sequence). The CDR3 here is CASSLEPTRSRAEQYF. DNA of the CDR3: TGTGCCAGCAGCTTGGAACCGACTAGATCGAGGGCCGAGCAGTACTTC.

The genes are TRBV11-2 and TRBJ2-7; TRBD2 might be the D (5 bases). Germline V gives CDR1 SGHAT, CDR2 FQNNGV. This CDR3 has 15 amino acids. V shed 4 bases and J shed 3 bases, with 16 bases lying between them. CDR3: CASSSRVGELYEQYF. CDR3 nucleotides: TGTGCCAGCAGCTCCAGAGTTGGGGAGCTCTACGAGCAGTACTTC.

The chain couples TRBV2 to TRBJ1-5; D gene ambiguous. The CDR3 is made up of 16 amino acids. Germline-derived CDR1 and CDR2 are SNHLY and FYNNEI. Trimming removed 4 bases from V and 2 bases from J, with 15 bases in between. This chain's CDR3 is CASSGLRLGGNQPQHF. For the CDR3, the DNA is TGTGCCAGCAGTGGTCTTCGCTTGGGAGGCAATCAGCCCCAGCATTTT.

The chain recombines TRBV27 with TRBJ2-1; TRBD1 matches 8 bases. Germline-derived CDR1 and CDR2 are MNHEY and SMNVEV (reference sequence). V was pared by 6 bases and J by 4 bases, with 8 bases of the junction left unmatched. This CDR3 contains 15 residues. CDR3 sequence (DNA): TGTGCCAGCAGCTTAGGGACAGGACTTTACAATGAGCAGTTCTTC. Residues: CASSLGTGLYNEQFF.